Described below is a single T cell receptor beta chain sequence and its context. It lacks a known antigen. One base away there is no much larger clone; base qualities are not given. In the paper's terms, the time point label means: baseline before oral tofacitinib. From alopecia areata patients, peripheral blood was collected along with lesional scalp punch biopsies. PBMCs were isolated by density centrifugation and stained for CD3, CD4 and CD8, and CD4+ and CD8+ T cells were sorted on a FACSAria. The sample originates from a study of CD8+ T cells in alopecia areata (dated by TCRdb to between 2017 and 2018). Turning to the overall study: Treated patients were enrolled in an open-label pilot trial of oral tofacitinib, 5 to 10 mg twice daily, for moderate-to-severe alopecia areata. Clonality in the scalp was compared among normal scalp (n=4), patchy alopecia areata scalp (n=8), and alopecia totalis/universalis scalp (n=8). Human TCRbeta sequencing covered scalp tissue and sorted CD4+ and CD8+ peripheral blood T cells from patchy and totalis/universalis alopecia areata patients and healthy controls. RNA came from the PAXgene miRNA kit for fixed scalp, the miRNeasy kit for PBMCs, and the RNeasy kit for mouse skin. Tofacitinib was given for 6 to 18 months, followed by 6 months of follow-up off drug to assess delayed response and recurrence. Patients on tofacitinib were biopsied at baseline and after 4 and 24 weeks of treatment, and several of the patients also had a later scalp biopsy. TCRbeta CDR3 regions were amplified by immunoSEQ multiplex PCR with 35 Vbeta forward and 13 Jbeta reverse primers. To study T cell clonal expansion in alopecia areata, the researchers applied high-throughput TCRbeta sequencing to both the C3H/HeJ mouse model and human patients.

Its CDR3 holds 16 amino acids, cysteine through phenylalanine. Just CDR3 DNA is preserved here, 48 bases in frame from base 1. CDR1 and CDR2 are drawn from the germline V gene: SGHVS, FQNEAQ. Relative to germline, V is 4 bases shorter and J is 7 bases shorter, with 19 bases between their ends. What the study reported, not specific to this receptor: Compared with normal scalp, lesional scalp, particularly in alopecia totalis/universalis, had higher clonality and more expanded CD8+ clones, which suggests antigenic drive. Scalp TCR repertoire analysis is complicated because resident alphabeta T cells in normal human skin are also sequenced, whereas mouse skin is dominated by gammadelta T cells. TCR sequences shared between patients were less clear than in mice, possibly partly because of HLA diversity in the patient population.

Libraries were prepared through the immunoSEQ multiplex PCR assay. For TCR sequencing, RNA was extracted from every sample and reverse transcribed into cDNA to serve as template. First-strand cDNA was synthesized using SuperScript III with a 2:1 mix of oligo-dT and random hexamers. Amplification bias was assessed with a synthetic immune receptor repertoire, and residual bias was removed computationally. On the authors' methods: Raw reads were preprocessed to remove errors, and CDR3 was defined according to IMGT conventions as the region from the conserved cysteine to phenylalanine. Clonality was computed as 1 minus the Shannon entropy, with the entropy normalized by log2 of the number of productive unique TCRs. Whether each scalp clone was CD4 or CD8 was inferred by checking scalp TCRbeta sequences against the CD4 and CD8 repertoires from sorted blood. Drawn from immuneACCESS, this table holds only the in-frame rearrangements with V and J called that TCRdb kept. Clones are partly lost; checked studies trace under half to an unresolved V gene and leave the rest unexplained. Clone size and the V and J calls come from that table; the DNA yielded D and trimming. The sample contains around 50,000 clones, about 96% of them found a single time. The ten largest clones capture roughly 26% of the sample.

The rearranged segments are TRBV7-8 and TRBJ2-2; the D call could be TRBD1 or TRBD2, with each sharing 6 bases. The specimen comprised CD8+ T cells sorted from blood, sampled at week 0. The origin of this receptor is a human donor with alopecia areata. The CDR3 protein is CASSSQVGGPGGELFF. The sequenced DNA is TGTGCCAGCAGCTCCCAGGTTGGGGGGCCTGGCGGGGAGCTGTTTTTT.